The following is a T cell receptor beta chain sequence with its context. There is no known antigen for this receptor. Base qualities are not at hand, and no much larger clone is one base apart. The sample comes from a study of shared clonotypes between healthy human individuals (dated by TCRdb to about 2020). Regarding the study in general: The cohort included a few men and a couple of women between 18 and 49 years of age. Per donor, three plates each were used for CD4 naive and CD4 memory, two for CD8 naive, and one for CD8 memory. To estimate repertoire size and how much clonotypes are shared between individuals, the study performed deep sequencing of blood TCR repertoires from about 5 healthy adults. Libraries were prepared and TCR repertoires were sequenced by different laboratories using diverse techniques, in order to increase sequencing depth and limit assay-specific biases. Leukapheresis yielded between about 0.85 and 9.5 billion PBMCs per donor. Summary of the overall study and its limitations: Only blood was sampled, and tissue TCR repertoires likely differ from those in blood. Higher generation probabilities were observed for clonotypes shared by all four sorted-subset donors than for non-shared clonotypes. Pairwise subsampling led to the expectation that sequencing depth would affect the degree of clonotype sharing among donors. Incomplete sequencing was indicated by rarefaction of sorted-subset datasets, despite the large sequencing depth. Sharing across several donors was observed for approximately 5% of naive CD4, under 4% of naive CD8, roughly 2.4% of memory CD4, and roughly 0.4% of memory CD8 clonotypes. Naive subsets generally had larger estimated clonotype richness than memory subsets did. Because the study included a small number of donors, the genetic and exposure-history diversity represented was limited.

There are 14 amino acids in the CDR3, from cysteine to phenylalanine inclusive. The DNA shown is the 42-base CDR3, in frame from base 1. The CDR1 and CDR2 encoded by the germline V gene are SGHRS and YFSETQ. V drops 4 bases and J drops 8 bases, leaving 18 bases in between. Using the deep immunoSEQ assay, multiplex PCR amplified TCR CDR3 regions from genomic DNA. Extracted genomic DNA from each cell subset was distributed evenly across all wells of several immunoSEQ 96-well plates, and each plate was treated as a replicate. For sorted subsets, approximately 210 ng of genomic DNA, equivalent to 25,000 to 30,000 T cell genomes, went into each replicate PCR. Purified libraries were measured with a Qubit 3.0 fluorometer, size-checked on a Bioanalyzer 2100, and measured again with the KAPA Library Quantification kit. Every immunoSEQ 96-well plate was sequenced on a separate single-read 150-cycle Illumina NextSeq 550 flow cell. The authors processed their data as follows. Because the immunoSEQ output included only junctional sequences and no quality scores, the filtering could not be the same as the filtering used for full-length reads. To assign V/J genes and CDR3, sequences were annotated against IMGT germline references using PyIR, a Python wrapper for IgBLAST v1.9. Reads with weak V/J assignments (E-value above 1e-6), missing CDR3, stop codons, out-of-frame junctions, or ambiguous translated residues were removed. A V3J clonotype was defined by an identical inferred V gene, J gene, and CDR3 amino acid sequence. Percentage overlap between repertoires was computed as shared unique clonotypes divided by the size of the smaller repertoire. Three approaches were used to assess repertoire richness: RTK rarefaction, the Chao1 estimator, and Recon v2.1 estimates of unobserved clonotypes. Generation probabilities were computed with OLGA for all TCRbeta clonotypes obtained by the gDNA method from a handful of donors. The source is immuneACCESS, and TCRdb retained only in-frame sequences with V and J called. Part of the clones is not carried over; for the studies checked, unresolved V genes explain less than half of this, and the remainder is unexplained. The D gene and trimming were derived from the DNA, and the V and J assignments and clone size from that table. Present in this sample are a few million clones, around 95% of which were seen just once. The top ten hold roughly 0.13% of the sample.

The donors were healthy, HIV-negative adults with no recently reported acute infections or vaccinations. Every donor was a Caucasian adult residing in Nashville, Tennessee, USA. Magnetic negative selection was used to enrich CD4+ T cells, after which naive cells were positively selected on CD45RA and the negative fraction became the memory subset. Blood was obtained by leukapheresis, after which PBMCs were separated by Ficoll-Histopaque density gradient centrifugation and cryopreserved in liquid nitrogen vapor phase. Analytical flow cytometry was used to check the purity and quantity of every magnetically sorted T cell population. Each sorted fraction had its genomic DNA isolated and then quantified by UV absorbance on a Nanodrop 2000c.

Sequencing was done on a sample of naive CD4+ T cells sorted from blood. In light of the paper, this sample's cell subset or site label describes: CD45RA+ positively selected. The source is a man between 18 and 35 years old in good health. The V and J genes are TRBV5-1 and TRBJ1-2; TRBD1 might be the D gene, on 5 matching bases. The CDR3 corresponds to CASSGGDGSGGYTF. The nucleotides read TGCGCCAGCAGCGGAGGGGACGGGTCGGGCGGCTACACCTTC.